This TCR beta chain appears in the sequencing data of a study of shared clonotypes between healthy human individuals. Points from the study as a whole: Clonotype sharing levels among donors were expected to vary with sequencing depth.

V lost 0 bases and J 8 bases, leaving 14 bases between the germline ends. The CDR3 contains 14 residues. Germline CDR1 reads SGHRS; CDR2 reads YFSETQ. Unsorted samples relied on roughly 99 million PBMCs, which served as the source of genomic DNA. PCR replicates performed on unsorted PBMC used roughly 300 ng DNA, 30,000 or so T cell genomes. It was on ten immunoSEQ deep assay plates that unsorted PBMC DNA was sequenced. Clones were read by immunoSEQ multiplex PCR, and TCRdb kept only the in-frame ones, dropping some. There are about 490,000 clones in the sample; around 80% occur only once, and 9.5% to 15% lies in the top ten. On this clone itself: Its antigen is currently unknown.

V and J are TRBV5-1 and TRBJ1-2, with D possibly being TRBD1 (6 bases). The clonotype comes from a woman in her thirties or forties in good health. Some clones in this sample may be carry-over from other donors' samples. Material for sequencing was PBMCs. This CDR3 is CASSLGQVMDGYTF. CDR3 nucleotides: TGCGCCAGCAGCTTGGGACAGGTCATGGACGGCTACACCTTC.